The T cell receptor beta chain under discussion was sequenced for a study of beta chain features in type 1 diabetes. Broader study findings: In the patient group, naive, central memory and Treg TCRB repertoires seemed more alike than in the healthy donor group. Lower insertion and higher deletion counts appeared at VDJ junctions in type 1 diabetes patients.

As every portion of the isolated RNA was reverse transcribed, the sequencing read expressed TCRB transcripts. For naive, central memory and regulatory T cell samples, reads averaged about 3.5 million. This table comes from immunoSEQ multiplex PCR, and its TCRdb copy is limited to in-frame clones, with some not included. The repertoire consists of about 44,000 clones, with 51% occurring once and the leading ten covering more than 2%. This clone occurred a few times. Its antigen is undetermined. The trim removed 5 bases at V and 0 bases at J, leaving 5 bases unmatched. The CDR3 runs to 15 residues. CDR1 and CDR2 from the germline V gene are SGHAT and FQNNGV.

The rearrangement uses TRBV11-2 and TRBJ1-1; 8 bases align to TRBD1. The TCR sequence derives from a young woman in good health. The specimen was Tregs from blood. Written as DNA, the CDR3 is TGTGCCAGCAGCGGACGGACAGGGATGAACACTGAAGCTTTCTTT. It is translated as CASSGRTGMNTEAFF.